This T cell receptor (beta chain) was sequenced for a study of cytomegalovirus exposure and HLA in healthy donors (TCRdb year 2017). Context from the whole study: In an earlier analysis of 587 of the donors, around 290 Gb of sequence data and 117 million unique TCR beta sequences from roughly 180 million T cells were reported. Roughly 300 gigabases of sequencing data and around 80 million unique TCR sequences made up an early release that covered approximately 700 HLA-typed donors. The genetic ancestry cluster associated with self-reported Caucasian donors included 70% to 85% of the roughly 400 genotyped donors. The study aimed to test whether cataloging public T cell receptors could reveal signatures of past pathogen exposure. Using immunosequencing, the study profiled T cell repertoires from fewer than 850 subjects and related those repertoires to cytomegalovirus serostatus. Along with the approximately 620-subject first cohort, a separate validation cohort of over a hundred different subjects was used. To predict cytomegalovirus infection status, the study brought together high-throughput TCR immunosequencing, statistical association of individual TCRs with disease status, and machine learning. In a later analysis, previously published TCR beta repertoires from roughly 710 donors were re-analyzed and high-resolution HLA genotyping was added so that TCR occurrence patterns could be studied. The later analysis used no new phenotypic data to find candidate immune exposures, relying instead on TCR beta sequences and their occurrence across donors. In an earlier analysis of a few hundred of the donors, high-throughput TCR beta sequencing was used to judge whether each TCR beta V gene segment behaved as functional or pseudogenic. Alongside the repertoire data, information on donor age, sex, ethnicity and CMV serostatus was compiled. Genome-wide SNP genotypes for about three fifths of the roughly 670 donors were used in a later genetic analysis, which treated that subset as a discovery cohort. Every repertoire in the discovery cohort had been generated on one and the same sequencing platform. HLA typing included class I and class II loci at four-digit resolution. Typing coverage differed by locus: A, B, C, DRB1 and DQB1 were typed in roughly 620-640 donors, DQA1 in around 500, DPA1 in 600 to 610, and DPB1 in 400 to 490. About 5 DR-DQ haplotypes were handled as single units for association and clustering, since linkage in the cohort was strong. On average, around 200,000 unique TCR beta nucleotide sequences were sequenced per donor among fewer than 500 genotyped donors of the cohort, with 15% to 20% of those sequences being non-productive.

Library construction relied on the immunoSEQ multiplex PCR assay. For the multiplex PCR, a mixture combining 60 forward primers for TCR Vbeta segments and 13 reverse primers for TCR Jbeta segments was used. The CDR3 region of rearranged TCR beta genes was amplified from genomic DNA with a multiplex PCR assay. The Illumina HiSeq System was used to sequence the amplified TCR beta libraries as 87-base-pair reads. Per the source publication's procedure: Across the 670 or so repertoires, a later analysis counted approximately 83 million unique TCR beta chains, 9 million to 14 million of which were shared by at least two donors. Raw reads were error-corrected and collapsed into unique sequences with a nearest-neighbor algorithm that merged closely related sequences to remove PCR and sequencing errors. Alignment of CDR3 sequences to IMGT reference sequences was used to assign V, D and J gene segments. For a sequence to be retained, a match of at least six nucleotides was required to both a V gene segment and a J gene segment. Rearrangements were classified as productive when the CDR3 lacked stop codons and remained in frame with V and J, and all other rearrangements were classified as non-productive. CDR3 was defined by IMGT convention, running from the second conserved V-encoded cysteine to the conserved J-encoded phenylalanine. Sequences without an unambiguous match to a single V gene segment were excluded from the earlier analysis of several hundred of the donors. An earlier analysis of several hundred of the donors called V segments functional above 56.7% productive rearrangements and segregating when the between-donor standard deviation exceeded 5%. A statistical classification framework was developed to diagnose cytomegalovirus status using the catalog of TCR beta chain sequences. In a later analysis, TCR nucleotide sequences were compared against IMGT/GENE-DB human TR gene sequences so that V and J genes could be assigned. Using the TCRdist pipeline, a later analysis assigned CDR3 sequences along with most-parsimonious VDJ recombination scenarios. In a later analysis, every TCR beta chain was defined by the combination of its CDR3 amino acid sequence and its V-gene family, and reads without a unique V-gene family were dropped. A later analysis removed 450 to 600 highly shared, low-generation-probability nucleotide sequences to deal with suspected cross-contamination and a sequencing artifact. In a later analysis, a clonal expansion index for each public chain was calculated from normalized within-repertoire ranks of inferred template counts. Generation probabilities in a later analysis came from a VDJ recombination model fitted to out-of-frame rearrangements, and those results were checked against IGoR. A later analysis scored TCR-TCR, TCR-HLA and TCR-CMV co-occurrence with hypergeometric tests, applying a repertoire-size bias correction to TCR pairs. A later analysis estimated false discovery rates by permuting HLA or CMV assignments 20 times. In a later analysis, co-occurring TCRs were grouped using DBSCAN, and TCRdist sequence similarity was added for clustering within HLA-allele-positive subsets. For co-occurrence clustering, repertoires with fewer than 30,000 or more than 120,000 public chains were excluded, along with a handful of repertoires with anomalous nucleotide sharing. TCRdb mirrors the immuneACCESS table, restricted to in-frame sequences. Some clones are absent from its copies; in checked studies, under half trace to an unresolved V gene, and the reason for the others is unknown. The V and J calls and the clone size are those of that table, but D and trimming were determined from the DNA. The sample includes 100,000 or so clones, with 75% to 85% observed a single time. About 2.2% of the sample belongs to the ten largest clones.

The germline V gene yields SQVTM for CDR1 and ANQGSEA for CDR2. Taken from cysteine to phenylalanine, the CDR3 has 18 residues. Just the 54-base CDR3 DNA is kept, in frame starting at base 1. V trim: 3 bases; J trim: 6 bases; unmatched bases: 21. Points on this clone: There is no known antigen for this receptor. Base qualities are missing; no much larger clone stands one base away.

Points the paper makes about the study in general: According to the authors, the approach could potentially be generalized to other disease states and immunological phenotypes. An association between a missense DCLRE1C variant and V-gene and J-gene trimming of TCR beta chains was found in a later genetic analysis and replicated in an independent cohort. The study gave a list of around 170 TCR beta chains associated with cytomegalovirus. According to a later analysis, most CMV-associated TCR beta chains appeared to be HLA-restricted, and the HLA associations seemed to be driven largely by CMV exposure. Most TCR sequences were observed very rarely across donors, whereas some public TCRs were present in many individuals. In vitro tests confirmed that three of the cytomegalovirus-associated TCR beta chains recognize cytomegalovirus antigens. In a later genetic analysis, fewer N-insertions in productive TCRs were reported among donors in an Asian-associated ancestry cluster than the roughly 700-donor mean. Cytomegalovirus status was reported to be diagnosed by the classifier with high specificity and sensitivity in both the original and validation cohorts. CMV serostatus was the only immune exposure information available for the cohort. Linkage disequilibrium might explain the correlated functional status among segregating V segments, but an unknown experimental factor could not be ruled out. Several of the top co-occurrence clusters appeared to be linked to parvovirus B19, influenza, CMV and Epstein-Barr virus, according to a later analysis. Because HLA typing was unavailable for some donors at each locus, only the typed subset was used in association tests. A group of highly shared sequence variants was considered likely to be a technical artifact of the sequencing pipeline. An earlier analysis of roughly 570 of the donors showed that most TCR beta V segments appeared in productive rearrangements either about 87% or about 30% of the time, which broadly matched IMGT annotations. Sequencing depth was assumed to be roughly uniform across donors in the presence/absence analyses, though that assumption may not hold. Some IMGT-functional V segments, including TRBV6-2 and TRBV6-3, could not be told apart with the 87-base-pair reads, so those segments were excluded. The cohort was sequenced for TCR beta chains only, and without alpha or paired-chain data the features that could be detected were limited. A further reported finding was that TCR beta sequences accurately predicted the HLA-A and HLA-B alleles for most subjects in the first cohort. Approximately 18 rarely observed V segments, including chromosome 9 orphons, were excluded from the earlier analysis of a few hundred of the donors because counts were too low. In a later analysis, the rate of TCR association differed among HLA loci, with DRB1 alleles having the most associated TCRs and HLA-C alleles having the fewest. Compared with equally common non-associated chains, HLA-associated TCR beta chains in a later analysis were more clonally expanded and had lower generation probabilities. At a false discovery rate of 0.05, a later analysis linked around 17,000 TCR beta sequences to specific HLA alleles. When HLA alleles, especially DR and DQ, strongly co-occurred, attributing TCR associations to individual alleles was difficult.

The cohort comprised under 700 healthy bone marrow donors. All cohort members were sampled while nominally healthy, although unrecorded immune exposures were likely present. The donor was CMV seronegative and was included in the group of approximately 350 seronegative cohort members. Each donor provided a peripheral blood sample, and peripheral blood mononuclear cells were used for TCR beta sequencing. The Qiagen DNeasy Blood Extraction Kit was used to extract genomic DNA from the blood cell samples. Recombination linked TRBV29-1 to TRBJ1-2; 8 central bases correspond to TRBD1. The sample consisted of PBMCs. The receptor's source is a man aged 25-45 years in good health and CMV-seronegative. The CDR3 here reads CSVEGSVQGANVFDGYTF. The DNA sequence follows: TGCAGCGTTGAGGGGAGTGTGCAGGGGGCGAATGTCTTTGATGGCTACACCTTC.